Listed here are 5 T cell receptor beta chains from one sample, sequenced in a study of blood T cell repertoires in COVID-19. Assay: immunoSEQ multiplex PCR; the TCRdb copy retains only in-frame clones and omits some. The sample yields roughly 150,000 clones, 90% seen once. Sequencing input: peripheral blood. These receptors were obtained from a man in his fifties or sixties with active or convalescent COVID-19.

The chain uses TRBV6-6 and TRBJ2-5; 7 bases align to TRBD1. The V gene's germline CDR1 is MNHNY and CDR2 SVGAGI (reference sequence). The CDR3 has 19 amino acids. V gave up 5 bases and J gave up 5 bases; unmatched junction bases: 23. The CDR3 DNA follows: TGTGCCAGCAGTCCAAACCCCGGGACAGTCAACGTACTCCACGAGACCCAGTACTTC. Translated: CASSPNPGTVNVLHETQYF.

The chain recombines TRBV4-1 with TRBJ2-1; D may be TRBD1 (6 bases). The CDR3 is 18 amino acids. Per the germline V gene, CDR1 is MGHRA and CDR2 is YSYEKL. Trimming took off 1 base at V and 2 bases at J, with 18 bases between the two ends. CDR3 nucleotides: TGCGCCAGCAGCCAAGGACCTAGGACAGCAGGGACCTACAATGAGCAGTTCTTC. Translation: CASSQGPRTAGTYNEQFF.

Turning to this clone: At the DNA level, this CDR3 is encoded by other sequences in the same sample as well. The chain is built from TRBV3-1 (or the pseudogene TRBV3-2) and TRBJ2-3; 11 bases fit TRBD2. Germline trimming cut 0 bases from V and 4 bases from J; bases unmatched to any gene: 3. The CDR3 consists of 16 residues. CDR1 and CDR2 from the germline V gene are LGHDT and YNNKEL (reference sequence). The DNA of the CDR3 is TGTGCCAGCAGCCAAGAGTTAGCGGGAGGGGCAGATACGCAGTATTTT. It is translated as CASSQELAGGADTQYF.

V is TRBV25-1 and J is TRBJ1-5, with D hard to call. Germline V CDR1 and CDR2: MGHDK, SYGVNS. The CDR3 totals 15 residues. V was trimmed by 3 bases and J by 0 bases, leaving 9 bases between them. In nucleotides, the CDR3 is TGTGCCAGCAGTGATTCCAGTTATAGCAATCAGCCCCAGCATTTT. Translation gives CASSDSSYSNQPQHF.

The V and J genes are TRBV4-1 and TRBJ1-4; 10 positions match TRBD1. Trimming cost V 3 bases and J 8 bases; bases outside gene matches: 6. The CDR3 is 15 residues long. CDR1 and CDR2 from the germline V gene are MGHRA and YSYEKL. CDR3 amino acids: CASSQGQGNSEKLFF. CDR3 nucleotide sequence: TGCGCCAGCAGCCAGGGACAGGGGAATTCGGAAAAACTGTTTTTT.